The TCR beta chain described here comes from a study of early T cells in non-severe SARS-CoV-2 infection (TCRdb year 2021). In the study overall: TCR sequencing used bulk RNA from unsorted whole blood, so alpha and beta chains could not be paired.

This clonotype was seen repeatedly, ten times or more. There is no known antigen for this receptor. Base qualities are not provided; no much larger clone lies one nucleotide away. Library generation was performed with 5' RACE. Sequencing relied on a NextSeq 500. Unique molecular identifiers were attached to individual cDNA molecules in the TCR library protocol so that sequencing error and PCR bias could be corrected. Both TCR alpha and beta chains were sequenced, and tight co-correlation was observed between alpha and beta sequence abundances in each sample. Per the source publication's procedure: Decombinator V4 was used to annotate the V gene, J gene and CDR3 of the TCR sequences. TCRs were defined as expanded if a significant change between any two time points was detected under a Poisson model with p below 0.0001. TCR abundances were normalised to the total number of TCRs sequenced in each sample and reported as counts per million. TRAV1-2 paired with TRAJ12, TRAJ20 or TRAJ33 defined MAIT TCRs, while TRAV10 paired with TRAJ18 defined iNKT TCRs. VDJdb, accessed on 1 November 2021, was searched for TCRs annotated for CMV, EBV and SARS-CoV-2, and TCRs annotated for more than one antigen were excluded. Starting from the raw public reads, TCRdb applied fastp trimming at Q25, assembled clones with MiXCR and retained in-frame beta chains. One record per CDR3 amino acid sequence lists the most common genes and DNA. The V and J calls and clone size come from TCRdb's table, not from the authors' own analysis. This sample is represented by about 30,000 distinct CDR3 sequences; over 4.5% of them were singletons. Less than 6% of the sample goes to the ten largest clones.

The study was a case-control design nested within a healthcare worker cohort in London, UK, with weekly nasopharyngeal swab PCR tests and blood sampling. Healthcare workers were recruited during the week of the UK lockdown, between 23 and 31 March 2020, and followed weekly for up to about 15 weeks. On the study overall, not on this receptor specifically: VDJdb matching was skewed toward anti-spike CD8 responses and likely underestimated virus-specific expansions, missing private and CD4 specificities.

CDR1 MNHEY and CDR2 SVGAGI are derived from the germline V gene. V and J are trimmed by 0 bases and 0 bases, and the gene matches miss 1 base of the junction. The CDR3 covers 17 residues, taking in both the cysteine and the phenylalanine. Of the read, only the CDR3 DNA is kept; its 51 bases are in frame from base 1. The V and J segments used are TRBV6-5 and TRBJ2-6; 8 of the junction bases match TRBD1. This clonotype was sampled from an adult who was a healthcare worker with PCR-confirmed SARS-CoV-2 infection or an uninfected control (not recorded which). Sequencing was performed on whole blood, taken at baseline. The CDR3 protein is CASSYSTGDSGANVLTF. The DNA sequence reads TGTGCCAGCAGTTACTCGACAGGGGACTCTGGGGCCAACGTCCTGACTTTC.